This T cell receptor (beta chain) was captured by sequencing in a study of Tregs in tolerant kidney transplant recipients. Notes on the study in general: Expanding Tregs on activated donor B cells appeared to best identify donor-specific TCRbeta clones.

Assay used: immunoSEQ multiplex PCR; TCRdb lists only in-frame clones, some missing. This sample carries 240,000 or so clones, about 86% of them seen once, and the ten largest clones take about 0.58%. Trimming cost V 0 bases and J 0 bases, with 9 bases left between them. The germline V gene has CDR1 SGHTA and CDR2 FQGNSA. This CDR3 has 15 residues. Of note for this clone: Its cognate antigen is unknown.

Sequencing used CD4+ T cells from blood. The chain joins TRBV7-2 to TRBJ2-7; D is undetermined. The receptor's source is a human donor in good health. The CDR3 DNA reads TGTGCCAGCAGCTTAGCGGTTATACCCTCCTACGAGCAGTACTTC. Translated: CASSLAVIPSYEQYF.